One and the same sample provided the 12 T cell receptor beta chains below, sequenced in a study of human T cells and chemical hapten exposure. TCRdb used MiXCR to reprocess the RACE reads, holding one entry per CDR3 protein. Of 300,000 to 350,000 distinct CDR3 sequences listed, around 7% are singletons. Sample time point: patch test 1, 2 weeks after DPC sensitization. The treatment denotes: therapeutic diphenylcyclopropenone sensitization with weekly scalp DPC. Sequenced material: whole blood, taken in connection with sensitization to the hapten diphenylcyclopropenone (DPC). Every receptor here comes from a woman under 30 with alopecia areata. Some clones in this sample may be carry-over from other donors' samples.

The V call is TRBV6-5, the J call TRBJ1-4, with no clear D. The CDR3 is 15 amino acids. V was trimmed by 6 bases and J by 5 bases, leaving 16 bases between them. CDR1 and CDR2 (germline): MNHEY, SVGAGI. The CDR3 DNA reads as TGTGCCAGCAGACGGCTTTTAGCCCCAAATGAAAAACTGTTTTTT. This translates into CASRRLLAPNEKLFF.

This sequence joins TRBV5-5 and TRBJ2-7; D perhaps matches TRBD1 (5 bases). CDR1 and CDR2 (germline): SGHKS, YYEKEE (reference sequence). The CDR3 sequence is 14 residues long. Trimming removed 0 bases from V and 9 bases from J, with 16 bases in between. The DNA of the CDR3 is TGTGCCAGCAGCTTGGGGGGCTTTAGCCTCGGGCAGTACTTC. Translation: CASSLGGFSLGQYF.

The J gene is TRBJ2-1, the V gene TRBV29-1; D remains unclear. Germline V gene data show CDR1 as SQVTM and CDR2 as ANQGSEA. V lost 0 bases and J lost 8, with 8 bases in between. The CDR3 spans 12 residues. The CDR3 sequence is CSVEDYSDEQFF. As DNA, the CDR3 is TGCAGCGTTGAAGATTATTCGGATGAGCAGTTCTTC.

This rearrangement joins TRBV6-2 or TRBV6-3 to TRBJ1-5; 7 nucleotides match TRBD1. The CDR3 is 15 residues long. Germline V CDR1 and CDR2: MNHEY, SVGEGT. Trimming took 0 bases from V and 4 from J; bases not matched to a gene: 3. The CDR3 DNA is TGTGCCAGCAGTTACTCATGGGACAGAAATCAGCCCCAGCATTTT. This gives the protein CASSYSWDRNQPQHF.

This clonotype has a handful of counts. V usage is TRBV5-6 and J usage is TRBJ1-5; maybe TRBD1 (5 bases). Germline V gene data show CDR1 as SGHDT and CDR2 as YYEEEE. The CDR3 sequence is 18 residues long. The V end was cut by 3 bases, the J end by 0 bases, with 19 bases between. The CDR3 DNA reads TGTGCCAGCAGCTCCCGGGACCCCTCCTCTTATAGCAATCAGCCCCAGCATTTT. Translating it yields CASSSRDPSSYSNQPQHF. Using reference TRBV5-6 and TRBJ1-5 for the parts outside the CDR3, the full variable domain is DAGVTQSPTHLIKTRGQQVTLRCSPKSGHDTVSWYQQALGQGPQFIFQYYEEEERQRGNFPDRFSGHQFPNYSSELNVNALLLGDSALYLCASSSRDPSSYSNQPQHFGDGTRLSIL.

This clonotype was seen repeatedly, ten times or more. The CDR3 is CASSFWGNLNTQYF. DNA of the CDR3: TGTGCCAGCAGTTTTTGGGGGAATTTAAATACGCAGTATTTT. The chain is built from TRBV12-3 or TRBV12-4 and TRBJ2-3; D assignment may be TRBD1 or TRBD2 (5 bases each). The ends were cut back, 3 bases at V and 7 bases at J, with 14 bases in the middle. This CDR3 contains 14 residues.

This clonotype was detected a few times. The chain recombines TRBV5-1 with TRBJ2-1, with unresolved D. With 0 bases removed from V and 2 bases from J, the gap between germline ends came to 15 bases. Germline-derived CDR1 and CDR2 are SGHRS and YFSETQ. The CDR3 has 17 residues. This chain's CDR3 is CASSLAGREIAYNEQFF. CDR3 coding DNA: TGCGCCAGCAGCTTGGCTGGTAGGGAAATCGCCTACAATGAGCAGTTCTTC.

J is TRBJ1-1 and V is TRBV25-1; D is unclear. Germline-derived CDR1 and CDR2 are MGHDK and SYGVNS. V was pared by 5 bases and J by 7 bases, with 11 bases between. The CDR3 is 12 residues long. The CDR3 coding sequence is TGTGCCAGCAGTATTTCGGGAAGTGAAGCTTTCTTT. Amino acids: CASSISGSEAFF.

The genes are TRBV18 and TRBJ1-5; D not certain. From germline, CDR1 is KGHSH and CDR2 LQKENI. V was clipped by 3 bases and J by 4 bases, with 13 bases between them. This CDR3 is 15 amino acids long. The CDR3 loop is CASSPSLGANQPQHF. CDR3 coding DNA: TGTGCCAGCTCACCCTCACTCGGAGCAAATCAGCCCCAGCATTTT.

At least ten counts were recorded for this clonotype. The chain combines TRBV6-4 with TRBJ2-3; unclear D gene. Trimming took off 2 bases at V and 1 base at J, with 13 bases between the two ends. From germline, CDR1 is MRHNA and CDR2 SNTAGT. The CDR3 spans 16 residues. CDR3 sequence: CASSDGPSPGTDTQYF. The CDR3 DNA reads TGTGCCAGCAGTGACGGGCCCTCTCCTGGCACAGATACGCAGTATTTT.

This clonotype was observed at least ten times. V and J are TRBV5-4 and TRBJ1-2; 8 nucleotides match TRBD1. The CDR3 covers 13 residues. Germline CDR1 and CDR2: SGHNT and YYREEE (reference sequence). The ends lost 2 bases at V and 6 bases at J; junction bases unmatched: 3. The CDR3 bases are TGTGCCAGCAGCTTAGCAGGGGGCGATGGCTACACCTTC. Protein: CASSLAGGDGYTF.

This clonotype was counted ten times or more. The J gene is TRBJ2-7, the V gene TRBV12-3 or TRBV12-4; perhaps TRBD1 as D (6 bases). The CDR3 loop spans 13 amino acids. With 4 bases removed from V and 8 bases from J, the gap between germline ends came to 15 bases. The CDR3 region has the DNA TGTGCCAGCAGTTCACGGGACACCTTCCAGCAGTACTTC. This translates into CASSSRDTFQQYF.